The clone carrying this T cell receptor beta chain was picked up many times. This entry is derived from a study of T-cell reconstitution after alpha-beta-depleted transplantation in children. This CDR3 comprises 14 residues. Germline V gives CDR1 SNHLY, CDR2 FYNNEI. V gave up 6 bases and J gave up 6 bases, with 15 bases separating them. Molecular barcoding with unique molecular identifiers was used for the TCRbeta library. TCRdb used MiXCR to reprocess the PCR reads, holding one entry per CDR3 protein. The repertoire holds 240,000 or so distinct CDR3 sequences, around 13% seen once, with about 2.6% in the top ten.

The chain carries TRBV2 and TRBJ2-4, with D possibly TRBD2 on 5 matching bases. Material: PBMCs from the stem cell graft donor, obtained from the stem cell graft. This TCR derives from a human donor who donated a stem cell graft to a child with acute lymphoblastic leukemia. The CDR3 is CASRPDSNSNIQYF. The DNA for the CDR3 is TGTGCCAGCAGACCGGACTCGAATTCAAACATTCAGTACTTC.